Each of the 2 T cell receptor beta chains below was sequenced from the same sample in a study of spatial heterogeneity in lung cancer. Time point: sample taken at primary tumor resection. The input material, whole RNA from tumor, nontumor lung or frozen PBMC, was sequenced unsorted. TCRdb redid the calling of the 5' RACE reads with MiXCR, one entry per CDR3 protein. The table has about 42,000 distinct CDR3 sequences, approximately 7% seen once. The specimen was PBMCs, collected at surgery. These receptors were obtained from a female donor with early-stage non-small cell lung cancer.

This clonotype was seen just once. The chain uses TRBV24-1 and TRBJ1-1; D unresolved. This CDR3 is 13 amino acids long. The germline CDR1 and CDR2 sequences are KGHDR and SFDVKD. V lost 9 bases and J 4 bases, leaving 14 bases between the germline ends. The CDR3 protein is CATSAAGSTEAFF. The CDR3, as DNA: TGTGCCACCTCAGCGGCGGGGAGCACTGAAGCTTTCTTT.

This clonotype came up many times. The CDR3 bases are TGCAGCGCCGACCGGGAGCTCACTGAAGCTTTCTTT. Residues: CSADRELTEAFF. V is TRBV29-1 and J is TRBJ1-1; D is undetermined. Trimming pared 7 bases from V and 4 bases from J, leaving 13 bases between. This CDR3 spans 12 amino acids. Germline lookup yields CDR1 SQVTM and CDR2 ANQGSEA.